This record concerns one T cell receptor beta chain sequence. With 0 bases removed from V and 8 bases from J, the gap between germline ends came to 13 bases. This CDR3 region has 15 residues. Germline V gives CDR1 MGHRA, CDR2 YSYEKL. The sample originates from a study of control samples from healthy donors and cancer patients. Libraries were prepared by immunoSEQ multiplex PCR; TCRdb keeps only in-frame clonotypes and omits some of them. The sample shows about 160,000 clones, 70% to 90% of them seen only once. This receptor was identified in a man in his thirties or forties in good health. The sample taken for sequencing was blood. J is TRBJ1-4 and V is TRBV4-1; the D is unclear. CDR3 nucleotide sequence: TGCGCCAGCAGCCAAGATTCCGGGAGAGAAGAAAAACTGTTTTTT. It translates to CASSQDSGREEKLFF.